The T cell receptor (beta chain) described here comes from a study of shared clonotypes between healthy human individuals. Sequencing used immunoSEQ multiplex PCR; TCRdb keeps in-frame clones, though not all of them. The sample includes around 1.1 million clones, roughly 74% of them seen just once. The V end lost 1 base, the J end lost 4 bases, and 13 bases lay between the germline ends. CDR3 length: 15 amino acids. Germline loops: CDR1 SGHAT, CDR2 FQNNGV. Sequences were obtained from memory CD4+ T cells from PBMCs. The subset denotes: CD45RA-negative fraction. The chain has TRBV11-2 and TRBJ1-2, with no clear D. The sequence derives from a man younger than 30 in good health. Some clones in this sample may be carry-over from other donors' samples. The CDR3 bases are TGTGCCAGCAGCTTAGTAACAAGTCCCAGCTATGGCTACACCTTC. Its translation: CASSLVTSPSYGYTF.